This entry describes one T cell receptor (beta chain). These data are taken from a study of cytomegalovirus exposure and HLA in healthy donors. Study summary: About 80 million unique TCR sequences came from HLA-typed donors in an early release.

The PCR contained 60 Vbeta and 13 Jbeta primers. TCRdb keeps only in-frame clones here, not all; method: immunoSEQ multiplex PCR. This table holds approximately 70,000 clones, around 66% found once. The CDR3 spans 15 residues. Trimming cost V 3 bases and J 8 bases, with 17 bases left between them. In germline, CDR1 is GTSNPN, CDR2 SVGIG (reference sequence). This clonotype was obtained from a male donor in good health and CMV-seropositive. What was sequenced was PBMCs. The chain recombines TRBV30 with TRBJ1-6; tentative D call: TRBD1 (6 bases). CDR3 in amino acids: CAWRTRGAKHSPLHF. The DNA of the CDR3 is TGTGCCTGGAGAACCAGGGGCGCAAAACATTCACCCCTCCACTTT.